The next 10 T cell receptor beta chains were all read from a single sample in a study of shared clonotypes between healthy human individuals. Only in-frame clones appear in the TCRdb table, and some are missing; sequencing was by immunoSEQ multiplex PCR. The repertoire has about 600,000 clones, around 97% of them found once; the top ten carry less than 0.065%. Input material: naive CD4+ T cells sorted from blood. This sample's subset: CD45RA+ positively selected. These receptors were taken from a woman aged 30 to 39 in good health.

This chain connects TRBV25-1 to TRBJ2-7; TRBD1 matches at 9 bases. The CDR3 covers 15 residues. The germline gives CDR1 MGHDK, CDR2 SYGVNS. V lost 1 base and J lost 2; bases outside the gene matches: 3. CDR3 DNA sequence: TGTGCCAGCAGTGAATGGGGACAGGGAACCTACGAGCAGTACTTC. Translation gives CASSEWGQGTYEQYF.

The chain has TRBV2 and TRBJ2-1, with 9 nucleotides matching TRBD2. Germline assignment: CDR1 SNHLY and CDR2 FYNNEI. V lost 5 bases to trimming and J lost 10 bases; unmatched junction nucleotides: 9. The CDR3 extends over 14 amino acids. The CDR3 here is CASSSGLAFWEQFF. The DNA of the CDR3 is TGTGCCAGCAGTTCCGGACTAGCGTTTTGGGAGCAGTTCTTC.

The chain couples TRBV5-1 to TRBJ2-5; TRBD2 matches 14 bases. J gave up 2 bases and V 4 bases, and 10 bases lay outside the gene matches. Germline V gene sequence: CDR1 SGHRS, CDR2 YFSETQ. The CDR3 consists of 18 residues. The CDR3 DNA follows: TGCGCCAGCAGCCCGGCGGGACTAGCGGGAGCGGGACAAGAGACCCAGTACTTC. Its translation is CASSPAGLAGAGQETQYF.

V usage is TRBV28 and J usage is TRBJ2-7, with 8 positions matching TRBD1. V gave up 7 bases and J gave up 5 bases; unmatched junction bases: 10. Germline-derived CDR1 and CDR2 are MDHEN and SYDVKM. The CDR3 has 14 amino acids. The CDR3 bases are TGTGCCAGCAACGTCCGGGACAGGCTCGACGAGCAGTACTTC. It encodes CASNVRDRLDEQYF.

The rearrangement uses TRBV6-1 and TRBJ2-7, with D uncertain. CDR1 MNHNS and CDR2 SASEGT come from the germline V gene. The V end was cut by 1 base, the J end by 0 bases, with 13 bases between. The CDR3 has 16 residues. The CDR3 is CASSEELRASSYEQYF. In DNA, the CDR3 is TGTGCCAGCAGTGAAGAATTAAGGGCCAGCTCCTACGAGCAGTACTTC.

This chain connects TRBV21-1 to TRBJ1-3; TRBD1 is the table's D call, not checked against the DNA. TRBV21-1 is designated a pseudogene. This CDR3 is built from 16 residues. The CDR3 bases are TGTGCCAGCAGCAGACGACAGTTCAGCTCTGGAAACACCATATATTTT. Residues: CASSRRQFSSGNTIYF.

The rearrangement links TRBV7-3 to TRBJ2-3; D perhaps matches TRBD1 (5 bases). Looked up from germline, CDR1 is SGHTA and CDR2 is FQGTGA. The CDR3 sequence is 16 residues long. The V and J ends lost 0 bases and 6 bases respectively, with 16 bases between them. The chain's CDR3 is CASSLTGQLPADTQYF. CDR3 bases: TGTGCCAGCAGCTTAACGGGGCAACTCCCCGCGGATACGCAGTATTTT.

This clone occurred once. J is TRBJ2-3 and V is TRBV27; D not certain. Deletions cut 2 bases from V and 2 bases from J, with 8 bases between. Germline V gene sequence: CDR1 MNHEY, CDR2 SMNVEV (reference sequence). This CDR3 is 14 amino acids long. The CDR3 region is CASSLTEPTDTQYF. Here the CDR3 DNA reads TGTGCCAGCAGTTTAACGGAGCCCACAGATACGCAGTATTTT.

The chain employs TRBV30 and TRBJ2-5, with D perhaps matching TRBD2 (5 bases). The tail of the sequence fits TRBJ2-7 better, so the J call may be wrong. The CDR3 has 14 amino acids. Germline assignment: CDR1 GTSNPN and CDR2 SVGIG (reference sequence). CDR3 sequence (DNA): TGTGCCTGGAAAGTAGGTGACTATTCCTACGAGCAGTACTTC. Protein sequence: CAWKVGDYSYEQYF.

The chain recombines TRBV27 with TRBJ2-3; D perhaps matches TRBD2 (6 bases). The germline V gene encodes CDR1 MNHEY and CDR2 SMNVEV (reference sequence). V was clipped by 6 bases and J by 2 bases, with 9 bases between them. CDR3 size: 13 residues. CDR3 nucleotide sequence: TGTGCCAGCAGCCCGGGGGTCACAGATACGCAGTATTTT. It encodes CASSPGVTDTQYF.